This TCR beta chain was retrieved from a study of shared clonotypes between healthy human individuals. In germline, CDR1 is PRHDT, CDR2 FYEKMQ (reference sequence). This CDR3 comprises 18 residues. Trimming took 5 bases from V and 0 from J; bases not matched to a gene: 13. Each of the donors was a healthy adult who was HIV-negative and had not had a recent acute infection or vaccination. Splitting the CD4+ cells yielded a CD45RA+ naive subset and a CD45RA-negative memory subset. TCRdb's table, derived via immunoSEQ multiplex PCR, lists solely in-frame clones and lacks some. The repertoire has roughly 1.4 million clones, around 98.5% of them found once; the top ten carry around 0.33%.

The receptor was isolated from a young man in good health. The specimen was naive CD4+ T cells sorted from blood. Subset reported: CD45RA+ positively selected. The chain couples TRBV13 to TRBJ2-3, with 8 bases matching TRBD2. This chain's CDR3 is CASSQSRIAGQSTDTQYF. Written as DNA, the CDR3 is TGTGCCAGCAGCCAAAGTCGGATAGCGGGACAAAGCACAGATACGCAGTATTTT.